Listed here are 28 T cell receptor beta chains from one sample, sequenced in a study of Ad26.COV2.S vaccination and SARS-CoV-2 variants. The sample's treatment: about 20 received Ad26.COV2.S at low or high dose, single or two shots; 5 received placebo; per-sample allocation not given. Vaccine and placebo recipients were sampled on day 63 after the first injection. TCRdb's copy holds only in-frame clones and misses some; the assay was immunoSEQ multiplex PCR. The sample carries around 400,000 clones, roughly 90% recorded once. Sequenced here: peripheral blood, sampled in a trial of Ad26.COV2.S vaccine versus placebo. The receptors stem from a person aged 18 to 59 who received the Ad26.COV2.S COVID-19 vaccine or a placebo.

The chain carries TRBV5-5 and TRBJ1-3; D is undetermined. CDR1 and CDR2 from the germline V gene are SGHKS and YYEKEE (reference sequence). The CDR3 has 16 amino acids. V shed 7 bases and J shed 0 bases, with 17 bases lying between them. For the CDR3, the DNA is TGTGCCAGCTCCGAGGTTGGGCGGCGCTCTGGAAACACCATATATTTT. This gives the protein CASSEVGRRSGNTIYF.

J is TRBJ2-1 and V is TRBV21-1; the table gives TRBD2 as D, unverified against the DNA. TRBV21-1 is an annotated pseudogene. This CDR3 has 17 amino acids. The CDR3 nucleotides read TGTGCCAGCAGCGTCCAGACTAGCGGAGACTCCTACAATGAGCAGTTCTTC. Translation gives CASSVQTSGDSYNEQFF.

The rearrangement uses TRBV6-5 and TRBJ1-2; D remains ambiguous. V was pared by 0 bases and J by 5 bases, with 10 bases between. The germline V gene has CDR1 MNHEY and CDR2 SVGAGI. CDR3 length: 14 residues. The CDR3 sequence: CASSYSATQYGYTF. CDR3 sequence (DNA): TGTGCCAGCAGTTACTCCGCCACCCAGTATGGCTACACCTTC.

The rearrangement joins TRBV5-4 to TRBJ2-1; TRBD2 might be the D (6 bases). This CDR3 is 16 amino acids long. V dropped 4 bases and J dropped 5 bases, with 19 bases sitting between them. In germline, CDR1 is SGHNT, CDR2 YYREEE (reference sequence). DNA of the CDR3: TGTGCCAGCAGCCCAAAGGAGGGAGTAAAAGACAATGAGCAGTTCTTC. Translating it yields CASSPKEGVKDNEQFF. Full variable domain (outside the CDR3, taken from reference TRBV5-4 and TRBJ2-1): ETGVTQSPTHLIKTRGQQVTLRCSSQSGHNTVSWYQQALGQGPQFIFQYYREEENGRGNFPPRFSGLQFPNYSSELNVNALELDDSALYLCASSPKEGVKDNEQFFGPGTRLTVL.

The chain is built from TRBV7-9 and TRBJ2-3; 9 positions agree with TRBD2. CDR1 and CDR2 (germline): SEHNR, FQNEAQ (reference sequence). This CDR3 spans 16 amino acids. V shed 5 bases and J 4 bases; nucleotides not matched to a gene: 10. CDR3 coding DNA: TGTGCCAGCAGCCCCATGAGCGGGAGGAAATCAGATACGCAGTATTTT. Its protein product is CASSPMSGRKSDTQYF.

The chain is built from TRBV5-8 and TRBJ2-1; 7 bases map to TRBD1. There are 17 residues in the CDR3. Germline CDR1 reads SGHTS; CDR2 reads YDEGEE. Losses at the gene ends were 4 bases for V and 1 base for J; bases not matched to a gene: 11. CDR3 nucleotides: TGTGCCAGCAGCCGTACAGGGGCCAAAGGGTCCTACAATGAGCAGTTCTTC. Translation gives CASSRTGAKGSYNEQFF. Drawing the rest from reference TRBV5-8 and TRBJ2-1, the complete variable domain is EAGVTQSPTHLIKTRGQQATLRCSPISGHTSVYWYQQALGLGLQFLLWYDEGEERNRGNFPPRFSGRQFPNYSSELNVNALELEDSALYLCASSRTGAKGSYNEQFFGPGTRLTVL.

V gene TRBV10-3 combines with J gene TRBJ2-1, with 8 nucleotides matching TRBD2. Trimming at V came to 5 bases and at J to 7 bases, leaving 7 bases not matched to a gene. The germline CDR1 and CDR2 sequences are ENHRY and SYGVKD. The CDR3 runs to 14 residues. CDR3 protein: CAISHSGIVNEQFF. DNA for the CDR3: TGTGCCATCAGTCATAGCGGGATTGTAAATGAGCAGTTCTTC.

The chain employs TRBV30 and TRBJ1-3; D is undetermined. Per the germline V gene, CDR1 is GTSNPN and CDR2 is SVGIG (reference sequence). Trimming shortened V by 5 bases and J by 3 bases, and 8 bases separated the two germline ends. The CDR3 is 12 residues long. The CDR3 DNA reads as TGTGCCTGGCCCCGTAATGGAAACACCATATATTTT. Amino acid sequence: CAWPRNGNTIYF.

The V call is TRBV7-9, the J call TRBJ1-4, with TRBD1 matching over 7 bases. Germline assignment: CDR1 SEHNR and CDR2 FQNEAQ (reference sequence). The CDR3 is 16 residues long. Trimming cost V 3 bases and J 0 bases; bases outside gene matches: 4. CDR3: CASSFPQGATNEKLFF. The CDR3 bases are TGTGCCAGCAGCTTCCCCCAGGGGGCAACTAATGAAAAACTGTTTTTT.

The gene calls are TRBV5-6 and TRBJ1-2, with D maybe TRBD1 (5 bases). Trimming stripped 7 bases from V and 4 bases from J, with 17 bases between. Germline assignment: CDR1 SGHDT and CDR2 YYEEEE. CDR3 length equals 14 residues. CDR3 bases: TGTGCCAGCTCCCGGGACGGCAGGTCCTATGGCTACACCTTC. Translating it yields CASSRDGRSYGYTF.

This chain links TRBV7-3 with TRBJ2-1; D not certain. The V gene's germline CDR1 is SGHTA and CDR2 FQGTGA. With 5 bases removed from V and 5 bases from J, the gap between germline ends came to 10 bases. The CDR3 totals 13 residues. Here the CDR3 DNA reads TGTGCCAGCAGCCCTACGGGCAACAATGAGCAGTTCTTC. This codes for CASSPTGNNEQFF. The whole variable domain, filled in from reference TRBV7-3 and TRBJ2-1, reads GAGVSQTPSNKVTEKGKYVELRCDPISGHTALYWYRQSLGQGPEFLIYFQGTGAADDSGLPNDRFFAVRPEGSVSTLKIQRTERGDSAVYLCASSPTGNNEQFFGPGTRLTVL.

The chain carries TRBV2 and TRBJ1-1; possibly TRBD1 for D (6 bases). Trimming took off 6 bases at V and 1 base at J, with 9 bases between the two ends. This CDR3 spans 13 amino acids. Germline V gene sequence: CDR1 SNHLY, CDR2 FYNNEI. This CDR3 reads CASRGQPNTEAFF. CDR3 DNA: TGTGCCAGCAGAGGACAGCCGAACACTGAAGCTTTCTTT.

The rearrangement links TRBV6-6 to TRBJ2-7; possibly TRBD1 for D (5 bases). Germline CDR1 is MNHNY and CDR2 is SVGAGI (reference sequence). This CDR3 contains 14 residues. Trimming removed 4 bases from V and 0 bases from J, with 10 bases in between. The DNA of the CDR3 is TGTGCCAGCAGTTCTAAGGGGCACTCCTACGAGCAGTACTTC. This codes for CASSSKGHSYEQYF.

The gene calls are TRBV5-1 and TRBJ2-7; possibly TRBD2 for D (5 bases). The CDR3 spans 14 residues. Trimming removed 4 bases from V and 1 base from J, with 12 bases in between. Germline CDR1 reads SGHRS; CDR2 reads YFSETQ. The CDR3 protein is CASSAGSGSYEQYF. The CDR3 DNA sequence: TGCGCCAGCAGCGCGGGCTCGGGATCCTACGAGCAGTACTTC. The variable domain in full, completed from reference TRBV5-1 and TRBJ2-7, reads KAGVTQTPRYLIKTRGQQVTLSCSPISGHRSVSWYQQTPGQGLQFLFEYFSETQRNKGNFPGRFSGRQFSNSRSEMNVSTLELGDSALYLCASSAGSGSYEQYFGPGTRLTVT.

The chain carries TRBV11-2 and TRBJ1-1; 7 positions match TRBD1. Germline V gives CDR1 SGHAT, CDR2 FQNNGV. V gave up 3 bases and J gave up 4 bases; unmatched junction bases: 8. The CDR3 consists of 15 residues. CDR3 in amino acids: CASSFAGRGVTEAFF. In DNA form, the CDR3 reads TGTGCCAGCAGCTTCGCTGGCAGGGGGGTCACTGAAGCTTTCTTT.

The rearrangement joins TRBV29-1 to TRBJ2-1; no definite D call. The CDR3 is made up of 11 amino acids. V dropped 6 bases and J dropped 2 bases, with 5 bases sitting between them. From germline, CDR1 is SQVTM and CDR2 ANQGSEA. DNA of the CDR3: TGCAGCGTAGTAGCCTACAATGAGCAGTTCTTC. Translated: CSVVAYNEQFF.

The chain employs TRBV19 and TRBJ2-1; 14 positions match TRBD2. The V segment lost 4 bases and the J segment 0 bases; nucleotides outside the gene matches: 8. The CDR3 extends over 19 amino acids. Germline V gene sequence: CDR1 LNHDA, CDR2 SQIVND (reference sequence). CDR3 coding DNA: TGTGCCAGTAGTAACGGACTAGCGGGAGGATCGGGCTCCTACAATGAGCAGTTCTTC. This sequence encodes CASSNGLAGGSGSYNEQFF.

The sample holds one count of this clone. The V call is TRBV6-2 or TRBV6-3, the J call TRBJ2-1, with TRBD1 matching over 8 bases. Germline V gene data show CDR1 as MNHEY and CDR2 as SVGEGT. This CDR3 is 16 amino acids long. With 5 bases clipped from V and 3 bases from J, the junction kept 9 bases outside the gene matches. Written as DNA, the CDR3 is TGTGCCAGCAGTCACACGACAGGGGCGGACTACAATGAGCAGTTCTTC. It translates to CASSHTTGADYNEQFF.

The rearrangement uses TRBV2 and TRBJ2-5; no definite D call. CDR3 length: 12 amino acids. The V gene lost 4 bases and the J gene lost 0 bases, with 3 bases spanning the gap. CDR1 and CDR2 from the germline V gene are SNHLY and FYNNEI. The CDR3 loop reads CASSGDQETQYF. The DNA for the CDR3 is TGTGCCAGCAGTGGGGACCAAGAGACCCAGTACTTC.

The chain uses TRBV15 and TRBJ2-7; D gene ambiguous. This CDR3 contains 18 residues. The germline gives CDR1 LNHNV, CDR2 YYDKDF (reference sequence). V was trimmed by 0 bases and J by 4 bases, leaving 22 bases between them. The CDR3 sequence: CATSRELPGLGSSYEQYF. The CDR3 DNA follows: TGTGCCACCAGCAGAGAACTCCCTGGCTTAGGCAGCTCTTACGAGCAGTACTTC.

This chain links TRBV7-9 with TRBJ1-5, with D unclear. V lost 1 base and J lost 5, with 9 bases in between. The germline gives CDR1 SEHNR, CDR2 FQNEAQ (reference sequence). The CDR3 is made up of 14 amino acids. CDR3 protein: CASSLGGRDQPQHF. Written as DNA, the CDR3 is TGTGCCAGCAGCTTAGGTGGAAGGGATCAGCCCCAGCATTTT.

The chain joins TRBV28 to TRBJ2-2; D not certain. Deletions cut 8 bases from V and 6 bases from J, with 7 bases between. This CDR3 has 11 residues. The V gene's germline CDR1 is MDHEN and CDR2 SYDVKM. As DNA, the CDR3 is TGTGCCAGCGTAGGTCCCGGGGAGCTGTTTTTT. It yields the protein CASVGPGELFF.

CDR3 sequence reads: CASSRLGLPYNEQFF. CDR3 DNA: TGTGCCAGCAGCCGCTTGGGACTCCCCTACAATGAGCAGTTCTTC. This chain uses TRBV3-1 (or the pseudogene TRBV3-2) with TRBJ2-1; possible D gene TRBD2, 6 bases. The CDR3 contains 15 residues. CDR1 and CDR2 from the germline V gene are LGHDT and YNNKEL (reference sequence). Deletions cut 4 bases from V and 2 bases from J, with 12 bases between.

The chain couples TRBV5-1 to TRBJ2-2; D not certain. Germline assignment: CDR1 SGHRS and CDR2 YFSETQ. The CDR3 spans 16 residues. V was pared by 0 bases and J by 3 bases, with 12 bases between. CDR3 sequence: CASSLAVSGYTGELFF. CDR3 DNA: TGCGCCAGCAGCTTGGCCGTTTCAGGTTACACCGGGGAGCTGTTTTTT.

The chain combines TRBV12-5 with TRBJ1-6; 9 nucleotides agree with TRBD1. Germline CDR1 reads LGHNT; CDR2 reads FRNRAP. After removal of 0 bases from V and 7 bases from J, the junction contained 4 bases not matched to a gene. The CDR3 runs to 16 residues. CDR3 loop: CASGLVSGTGNSPLHF. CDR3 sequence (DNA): TGTGCTAGTGGTTTGGTGTCCGGGACAGGGAATTCACCCCTCCACTTT.

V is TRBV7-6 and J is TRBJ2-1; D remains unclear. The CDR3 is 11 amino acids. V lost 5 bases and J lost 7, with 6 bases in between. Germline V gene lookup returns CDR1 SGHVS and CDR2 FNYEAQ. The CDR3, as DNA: TGTGCCAGCAGCATAAAAAATGAGCAGTTCTTC. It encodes CASSIKNEQFF.

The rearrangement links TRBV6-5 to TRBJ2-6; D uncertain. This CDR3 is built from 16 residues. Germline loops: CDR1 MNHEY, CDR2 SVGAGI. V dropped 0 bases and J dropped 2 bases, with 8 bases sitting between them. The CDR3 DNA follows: TGTGCCAGCAGTTACTCGAAGGCTCCTGGGGCCAACGTCCTGACTTTC. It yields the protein CASSYSKAPGANVLTF.

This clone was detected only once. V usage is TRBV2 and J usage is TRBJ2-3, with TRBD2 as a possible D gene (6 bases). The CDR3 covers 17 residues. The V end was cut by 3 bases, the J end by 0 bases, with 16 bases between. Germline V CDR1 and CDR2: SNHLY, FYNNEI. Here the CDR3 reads CASSDGTFASSTDTQYF. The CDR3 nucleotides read TGTGCCAGCAGTGATGGGACTTTCGCGTCTAGCACAGATACGCAGTATTTT.